One and the same sample provided the 16 T cell receptor beta chains below, sequenced in a study of cytomegalovirus exposure and HLA in healthy donors. PCR employed 60 Vbeta and 13 Jbeta primers. Method: immunoSEQ multiplex PCR; TCRdb's copy keeps in-frame clones and lacks some. The sample holds over 200,000 clones; 82% are singletons and the top ten take 5% to 6%. Specimen: PBMCs. Source of these receptors: a woman between 40 and 50 years old in good health and CMV-seropositive.

This clone was seen only a few times. This chain joins TRBV11-3 and TRBJ1-1; D is ambiguous. The V end was cut by 1 base, the J end by 3 bases, with 18 bases between. Germline values: CDR1 SGHNT, CDR2 YENEEA. This CDR3 comprises 17 residues. The CDR3 loop is CASSLAPWWQVYTEAFF. CDR3 bases: TGTGCCAGCAGCTTAGCACCTTGGTGGCAGGTGTACACTGAAGCTTTCTTT.

This clone was detected a few times. The rearrangement uses TRBV19 and TRBJ2-2; 14 nucleotides line up with TRBD2. J was trimmed by 7 bases and V by 7 bases; bases with no gene match: 11. CDR1 and CDR2 from the germline V gene are LNHDA and SQIVND (reference sequence). This CDR3 spans 17 amino acids. The CDR3: CASKRIGTSGSIGELFF. The DNA for the CDR3 is TGTGCCAGTAAGAGAATTGGGACTAGCGGGAGTATCGGGGAGCTGTTTTTT.

The J gene is TRBJ2-7, the V gene TRBV5-6, with 10 nucleotides matching TRBD2. The CDR3 consists of 16 residues. Germline loops: CDR1 SGHDT, CDR2 YYEEEE. V lost 2 bases and J lost 0; bases outside the gene matches: 5. The CDR3 DNA reads TGTGCCAGCAGCTTATTCCCTAGCGGGAGCTCCTACGAGCAGTACTTC. It yields the protein CASSLFPSGSSYEQYF.

V usage is TRBV5-1 and J usage is TRBJ1-5; D possibly corresponds to TRBD1 (5 bases). V lost 0 bases, J lost 7 bases, and 14 bases lay in between. This CDR3 region has 15 residues. Germline V gene data show CDR1 as SGHRS and CDR2 as YFSETQ. The CDR3 spells CASSLGGALGQPQHF. The DNA for the CDR3 is TGCGCCAGCAGCTTGGGTGGGGCGCTGGGGCAGCCCCAGCATTTT.

The genes are TRBV7-8 and TRBJ2-1, with a possible D match to TRBD1 (6 bases). V was pared by 5 bases and J by 7 bases, with 15 bases between. CDR1 and CDR2 (germline): SGHVS, FQNEAQ. This CDR3 contains 14 residues. The CDR3 region has the DNA TGTGCCAGCAGCCCCAGGGACAAAGGGAATGAGCAGTTCTTC. Encoded protein: CASSPRDKGNEQFF.

The V gene is TRBV30, the J gene TRBJ1-6; D might be TRBD1 (5 bases). The CDR3 spans 14 residues. With 3 bases removed from V and 5 bases from J, the gap between germline ends came to 11 bases. Germline V gene data show CDR1 as GTSNPN and CDR2 as SVGIG (reference sequence). The CDR3 coding sequence is TGTGCCTGGAGCCACGGGACTAATAATTCACCCCTCCACTTT. Translated, it gives CAWSHGTNNSPLHF.

The chain carries TRBV5-4 and TRBJ2-3, with 9 bases that match TRBD1. CDR1 and CDR2 (germline): SGHNT, YYREEE (reference sequence). The CDR3 is made up of 17 amino acids. The junction had 11 bases not matched to a gene; V was cut back by 0 bases and J by 6 bases. CDR3 region: CASSLGIRDRALDTQYF. The CDR3 DNA follows: TGTGCCAGCAGCTTGGGGATCCGGGACAGGGCTTTGGATACGCAGTATTTT.

The chain joins TRBV7-6 to TRBJ2-3, with D maybe TRBD1 (7 bases). CDR1 and CDR2 (germline): SGHVS, FNYEAQ. The CDR3 consists of 17 residues. V was clipped by 2 bases and J by 1 base, with 16 bases between them. The CDR3: CASSLRGPRGGTDTQYF. The CDR3 bases are TGTGCCAGCAGCTTAAGGGGCCCCAGGGGGGGCACAGATACGCAGTATTTT.

This sequence joins TRBV11-3 and TRBJ2-1; unclear D gene. Trimming stripped 1 base from V and 4 bases from J, with 5 bases between. The CDR3 has 13 amino acids. Germline V CDR1 and CDR2: SGHNT, YENEEA. As DNA, the CDR3 is TGTGCCAGCAGCTTAGCCATGTACAATGAGCAGTTCTTC. Translated, it gives CASSLAMYNEQFF.

There are a few counts of this clone. The chain uses TRBV27 and TRBJ1-1; 8 nucleotides match TRBD1. CDR1 and CDR2 from the germline V gene are MNHEY and SMNVEV (reference sequence). V was pared by 7 bases and J by 4 bases, with 5 bases of the junction left unmatched. The CDR3 runs to 13 residues. As DNA, the CDR3 is TGTGCCAGCACGGACAGGGCGGGCACTGAAGCTTTCTTT. It yields the protein CASTDRAGTEAFF.

The rearrangement links TRBV5-1 to TRBJ2-5; 8 positions agree with TRBD2. This CDR3 is built from 15 residues. In germline, CDR1 is SGHRS, CDR2 YFSETQ. Trimming cost V 3 bases and J 1 base; bases outside gene matches: 5. CDR3 in amino acids: CASSSSGRVQETQYF. CDR3 DNA: TGCGCCAGCAGCTCTAGCGGGCGGGTCCAAGAGACCCAGTACTTC.

This clone was recorded a few times. Here the CDR3 DNA reads TGTGCCAGCAGCTTAGAATCGACAGCTAACTATGGCTACACCTTC. Its protein is CASSLESTANYGYTF. The chain recombines TRBV11-2 with TRBJ1-2, with a weak D call TRBD1 (5 bases). The CDR3 is 15 residues long. The germline V gene encodes CDR1 SGHAT and CDR2 FQNNGV. Trimming shortened V by 0 bases and J by 0 bases, and 8 bases separated the two germline ends.

The chain recombines TRBV7-6 with TRBJ1-1; TRBD1 matches at 7 bases. CDR1 SGHVS and CDR2 FNYEAQ come from the germline V gene. The CDR3 consists of 16 residues. The trim removed 1 base at V and 3 bases at J, leaving 8 bases unmatched. Written as DNA, the CDR3 is TGTGCCAGCAGCTTAGGATCCAGGGGGTTGGACACTGAAGCTTTCTTT. This translates into CASSLGSRGLDTEAFF. Full variable domain (outside the CDR3, taken from reference TRBV7-6 and TRBJ1-1): GAGVSQSPRYKVTKRGQDVALRCDPISGHVSLYWYRQALGQGPEFLTYFNYEAQQDKSGLPNDRFSAERPEGSISTLTIQRTEQRDSAMYRCASSLGSRGLDTEAFFGQGTRLTVV.

Only a few counts were recorded for this clone. The V call is TRBV7-9, the J call TRBJ1-6, with a possible D match to TRBD1 (5 bases). CDR1 is SEHNR, CDR2 FQNEAQ, per germline (reference sequence). V lost 0 bases to trimming and J lost 8 bases, with 14 bases between them. The CDR3 extends over 16 amino acids. CDR3 in DNA: TGTGCCAGCAGCTTAGCGCTCGGCAGGGTCTATTCACCCCTCCACTTT. This codes for CASSLALGRVYSPLHF.

In this sample, this clone turned up once. The chain combines TRBV28 with TRBJ1-6; TRBD1 agrees at 8 bases. V gave up 6 bases and J gave up 0 bases; unmatched junction bases: 1. Germline values: CDR1 MDHEN, CDR2 SYDVKM. This CDR3 comprises 15 residues. The CDR3 sequence: CASSDRGSYNSPLHF. As DNA, the CDR3 is TGTGCCAGCAGCGACAGGGGCTCCTATAATTCACCCCTCCACTTT.

V and J are TRBV11-3 and TRBJ1-2, with D perhaps matching TRBD1 (5 bases). V gave up 0 bases and J gave up 4 bases, with 12 bases separating them. The CDR3 is 15 residues long. The germline V gene encodes CDR1 SGHNT and CDR2 YENEEA. The CDR3 here is CASSLDQKGLYGYTF. DNA for the CDR3: TGTGCCAGCAGCTTAGATCAAAAGGGGCTCTATGGCTACACCTTC.